This T cell receptor beta chain was profiled in a study of response to subunit inactivated influenza vaccine. Study observations and caveats: A suggestion made by the authors is that each seasonal influenza vaccination recruits few new T cells.

TCRdb passed the RT-PCR reads through MiXCR, listing each CDR3 protein once. The data hold under 850,000 distinct CDR3 sequences, with approximately 17% observed a single time. This CDR3 is 14 amino acids long. V was trimmed by 7 bases and J by 0 bases, leaving 10 bases between them. This clonotype was recorded at least ten times. Its antigen remains unknown. The rearrangement uses TRBV12-3 or TRBV12-4 and TRBJ2-1; maybe TRBD2 (6 bases). Sequencing was performed on PBMCs from blood, taken 5 to 6 days after vaccination. The clonotype originates from a man between 45 and 60 years old who received an inactivated influenza vaccine. The CDR3 sequence: CASTLAASYNEQFF. In nucleotides, the CDR3 is TGTGCCAGCACCTTAGCGGCCTCCTACAATGAGCAGTTCTTC.